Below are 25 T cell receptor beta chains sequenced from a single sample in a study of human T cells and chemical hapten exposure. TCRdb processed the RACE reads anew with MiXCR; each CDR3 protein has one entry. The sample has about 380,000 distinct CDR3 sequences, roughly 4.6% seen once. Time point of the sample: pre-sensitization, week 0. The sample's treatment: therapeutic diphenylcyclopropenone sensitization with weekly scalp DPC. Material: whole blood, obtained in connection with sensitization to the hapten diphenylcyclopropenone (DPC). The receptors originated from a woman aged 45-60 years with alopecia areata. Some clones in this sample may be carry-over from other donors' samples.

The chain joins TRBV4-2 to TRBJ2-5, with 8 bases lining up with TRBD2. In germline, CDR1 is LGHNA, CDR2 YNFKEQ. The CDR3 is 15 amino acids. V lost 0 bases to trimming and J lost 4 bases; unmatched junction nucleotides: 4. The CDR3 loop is CASSQESGSGETQYF. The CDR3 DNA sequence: TGTGCCAGCAGCCAAGAGAGCGGGAGTGGAGAGACCCAGTACTTC.

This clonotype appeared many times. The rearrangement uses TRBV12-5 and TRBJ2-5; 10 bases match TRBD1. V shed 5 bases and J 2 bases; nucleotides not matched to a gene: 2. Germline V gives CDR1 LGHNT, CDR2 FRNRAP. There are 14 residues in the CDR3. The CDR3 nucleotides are TGTGCTAGTGGTCCGGGACAGGGGCAAGAGACCCAGTACTTC. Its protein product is CASGPGQGQETQYF.

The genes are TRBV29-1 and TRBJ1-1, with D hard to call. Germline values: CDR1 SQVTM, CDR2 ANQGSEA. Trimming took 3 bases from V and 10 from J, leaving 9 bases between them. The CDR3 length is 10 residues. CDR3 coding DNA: TGCAGCGTTGATACCCTCGGAGCTTTCTTT. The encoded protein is CSVDTLGAFF. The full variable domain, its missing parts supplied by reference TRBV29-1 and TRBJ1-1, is SAVISQKPSRDICQRGTSLTIQCQVDSQVTMMFWYRQQPGQSLTLIATANQGSEATYESGFVIDKFPISRPNLTFSTLTVSNMSPEDSSIYLCSVDTLGAFFGQGTRLTVV.

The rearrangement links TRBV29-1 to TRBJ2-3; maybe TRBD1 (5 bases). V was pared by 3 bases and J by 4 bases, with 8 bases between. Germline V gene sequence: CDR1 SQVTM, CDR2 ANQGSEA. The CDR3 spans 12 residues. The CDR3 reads CSVDAGPDTQYF. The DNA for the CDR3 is TGCAGCGTTGATGCAGGGCCAGATACGCAGTATTTT.

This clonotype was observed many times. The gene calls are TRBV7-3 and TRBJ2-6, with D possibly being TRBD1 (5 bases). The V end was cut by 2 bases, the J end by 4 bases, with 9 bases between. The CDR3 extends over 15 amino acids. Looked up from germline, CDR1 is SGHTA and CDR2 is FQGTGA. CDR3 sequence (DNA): TGTGCCAGCAGCTTAGACAGAACCGGGGCCAACGTCCTGACTTTC. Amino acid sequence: CASSLDRTGANVLTF.

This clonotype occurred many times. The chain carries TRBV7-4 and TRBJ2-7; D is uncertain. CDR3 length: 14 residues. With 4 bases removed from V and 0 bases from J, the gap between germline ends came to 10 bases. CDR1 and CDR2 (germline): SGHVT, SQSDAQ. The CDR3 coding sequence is TGTGCCAGCAGCTCCCGGCGGCACTCCTACGAGCAGTACTTC. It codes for CASSSRRHSYEQYF. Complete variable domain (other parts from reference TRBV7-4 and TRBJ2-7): GAGVSQSPRYKVAKRGRDVALRCDSISGHVTLYWYRQTLGQGSEVLTYSQSDAQRDKSGRPSGRFSAERPERSVSTLKIQRTEQGDSAVYLCASSSRRHSYEQYFGPGTRLTVT.

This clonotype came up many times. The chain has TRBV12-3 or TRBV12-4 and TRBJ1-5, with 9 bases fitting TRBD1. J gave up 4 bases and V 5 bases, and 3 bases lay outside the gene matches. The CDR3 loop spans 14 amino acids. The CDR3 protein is CASSPTGGNQPQHF. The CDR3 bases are TGTGCCAGCAGTCCGACAGGGGGTAATCAGCCCCAGCATTTT.

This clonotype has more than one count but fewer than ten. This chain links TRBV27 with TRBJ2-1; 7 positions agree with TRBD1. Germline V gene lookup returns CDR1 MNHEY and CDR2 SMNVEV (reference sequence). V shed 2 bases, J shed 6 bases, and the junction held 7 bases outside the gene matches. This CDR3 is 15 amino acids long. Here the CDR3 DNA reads TGTGCCAGCAGTTTAAGGTTGTCAGGGGGCAATGAGCAGTTCTTC. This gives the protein CASSLRLSGGNEQFF.

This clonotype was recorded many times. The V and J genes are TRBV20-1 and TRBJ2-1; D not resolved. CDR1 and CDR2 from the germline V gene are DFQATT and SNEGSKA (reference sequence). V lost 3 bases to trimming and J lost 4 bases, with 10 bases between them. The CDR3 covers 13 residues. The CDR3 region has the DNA TGCAGTGCTAGCTCCCCAACATACAATGAGCAGTTCTTC. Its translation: CSASSPTYNEQFF.

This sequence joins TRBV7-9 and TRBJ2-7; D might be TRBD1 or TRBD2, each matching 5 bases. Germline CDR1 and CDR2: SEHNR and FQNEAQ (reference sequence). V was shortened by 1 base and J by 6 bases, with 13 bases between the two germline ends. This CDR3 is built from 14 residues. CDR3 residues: CASSLEGTWVEQYF. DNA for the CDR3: TGTGCCAGCAGCTTAGAAGGGACGTGGGTCGAGCAGTACTTC.

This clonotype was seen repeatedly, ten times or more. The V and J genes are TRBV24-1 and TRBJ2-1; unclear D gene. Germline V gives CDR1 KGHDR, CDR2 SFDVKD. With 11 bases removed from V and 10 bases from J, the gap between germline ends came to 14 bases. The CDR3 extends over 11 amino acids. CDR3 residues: CAKVRTDEQFF. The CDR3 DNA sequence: TGTGCCAAGGTCCGGACGGACGAGCAGTTCTTC.

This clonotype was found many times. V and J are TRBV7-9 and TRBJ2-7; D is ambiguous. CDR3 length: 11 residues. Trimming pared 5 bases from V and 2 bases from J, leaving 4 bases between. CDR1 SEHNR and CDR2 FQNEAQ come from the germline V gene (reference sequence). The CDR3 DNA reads TGTGCCAGCAGCCGACCCTACGAGCAGTACTTC. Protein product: CASSRPYEQYF.

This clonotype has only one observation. The CDR3 is CSVGGLLTSGPYEQYF. The CDR3, as DNA: TGCAGCGTTGGAGGTTTGTTGACTAGCGGACCCTACGAGCAGTACTTC. The rearrangement links TRBV29-1 to TRBJ2-7, with 9 bases aligning to TRBD2. The CDR3 is 16 residues long. V shed 4 bases and J 2 bases; nucleotides not matched to a gene: 12. Germline V lookup: CDR1 SQVTM, CDR2 ANQGSEA.

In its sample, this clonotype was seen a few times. This CDR3 is CASSYSRGSQHF. In nucleotides, the CDR3 is TGTGCCAGCAGTTACTCGCGGGGTTCCCAGCATTTT. V is TRBV6-2 or TRBV6-3 and J is TRBJ1-5; D gene uncertain. Germline values: CDR1 MNHEY, CDR2 SVGEGT. CDR3 length: 12 residues. V was shortened by 0 bases and J by 11 bases, with 8 bases between the two germline ends.

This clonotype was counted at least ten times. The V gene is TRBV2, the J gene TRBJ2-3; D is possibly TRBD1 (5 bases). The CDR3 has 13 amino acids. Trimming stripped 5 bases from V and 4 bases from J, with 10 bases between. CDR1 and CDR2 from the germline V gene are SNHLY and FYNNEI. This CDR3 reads CASSRQLPDTQYF. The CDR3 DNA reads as TGTGCCAGCAGTAGACAGTTACCAGATACGCAGTATTTT. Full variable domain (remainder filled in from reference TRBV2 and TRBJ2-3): EPEVTQTPSHQVTQMGQEVILRCVPISNHLYFYWYRQILGQKVEFLVSFYNNEISEKSEIFDDQFSVERPDGSNFTLKIRSTKLEDSAMYFCASSRQLPDTQYFGPGTRLTVL.

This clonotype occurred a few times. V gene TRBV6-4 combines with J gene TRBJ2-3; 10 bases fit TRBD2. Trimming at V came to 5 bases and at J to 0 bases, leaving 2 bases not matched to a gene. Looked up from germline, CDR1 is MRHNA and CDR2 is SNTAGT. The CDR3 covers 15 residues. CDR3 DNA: TGTGCCAGCAGTAAAGCGGGGGGGAGCACAGATACGCAGTATTTT. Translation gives CASSKAGGSTDTQYF.

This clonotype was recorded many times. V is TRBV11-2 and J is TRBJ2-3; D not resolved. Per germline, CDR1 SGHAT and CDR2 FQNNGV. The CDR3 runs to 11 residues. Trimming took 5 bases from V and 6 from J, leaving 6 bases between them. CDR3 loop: CASSAYDTQYF. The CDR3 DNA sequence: TGTGCCAGCAGCGCCTACGATACGCAGTATTTT.

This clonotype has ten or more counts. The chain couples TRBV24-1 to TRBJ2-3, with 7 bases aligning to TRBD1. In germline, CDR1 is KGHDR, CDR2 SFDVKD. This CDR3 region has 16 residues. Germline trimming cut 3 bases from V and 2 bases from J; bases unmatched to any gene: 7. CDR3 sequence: CATSDPTGDLTDTQYF. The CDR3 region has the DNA TGTGCCACCAGTGATCCCACAGGGGACCTCACAGATACGCAGTATTTT.

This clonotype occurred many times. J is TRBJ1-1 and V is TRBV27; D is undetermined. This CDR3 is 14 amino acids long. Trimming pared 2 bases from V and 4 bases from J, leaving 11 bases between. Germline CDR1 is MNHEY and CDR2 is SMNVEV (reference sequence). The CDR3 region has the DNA TGTGCCAGCAGTTTAGGCGGGCTCGGCACTGAAGCTTTCTTT. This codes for CASSLGGLGTEAFF.

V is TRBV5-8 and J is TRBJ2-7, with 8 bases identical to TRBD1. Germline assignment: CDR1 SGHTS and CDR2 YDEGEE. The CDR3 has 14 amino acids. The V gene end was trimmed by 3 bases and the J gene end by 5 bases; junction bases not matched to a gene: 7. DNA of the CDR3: TGTGCCAGCAGCTCTCCACTGACAGGGGACGAGCAGTACTTC. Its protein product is CASSSPLTGDEQYF.

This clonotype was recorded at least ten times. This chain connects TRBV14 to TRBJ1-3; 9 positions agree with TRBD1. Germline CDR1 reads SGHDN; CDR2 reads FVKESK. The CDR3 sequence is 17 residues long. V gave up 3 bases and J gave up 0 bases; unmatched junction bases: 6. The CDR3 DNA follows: TGTGCCAGCAGCCAGCGGACAGGGGCTAACTCTGGAAACACCATATATTTT. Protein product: CASSQRTGANSGNTIYF. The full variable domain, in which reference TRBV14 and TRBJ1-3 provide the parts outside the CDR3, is EAGVTQFPSHSVIEKGQTVTLRCDPISGHDNLYWYRRVMGKEIKFLLHFVKESKQDESGMPNNRFLAERTGGTYSTLKVQPAELEDSGVYFCASSQRTGANSGNTIYFGEGSWLTVV.

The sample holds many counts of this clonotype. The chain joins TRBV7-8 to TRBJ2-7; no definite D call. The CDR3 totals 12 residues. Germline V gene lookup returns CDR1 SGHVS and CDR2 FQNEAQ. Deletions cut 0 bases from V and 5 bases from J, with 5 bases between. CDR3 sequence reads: CASSLAVHEQYF. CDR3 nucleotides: TGTGCCAGCAGCTTAGCGGTCCACGAGCAGTACTTC.

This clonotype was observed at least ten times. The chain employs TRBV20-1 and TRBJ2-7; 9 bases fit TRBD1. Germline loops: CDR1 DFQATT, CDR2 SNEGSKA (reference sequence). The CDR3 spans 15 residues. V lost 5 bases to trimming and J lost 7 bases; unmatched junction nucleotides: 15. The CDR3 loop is CSALLGDRALGEQYF. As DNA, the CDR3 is TGCAGTGCTCTCCTAGGGGACAGGGCCTTGGGTGAGCAGTACTTC.

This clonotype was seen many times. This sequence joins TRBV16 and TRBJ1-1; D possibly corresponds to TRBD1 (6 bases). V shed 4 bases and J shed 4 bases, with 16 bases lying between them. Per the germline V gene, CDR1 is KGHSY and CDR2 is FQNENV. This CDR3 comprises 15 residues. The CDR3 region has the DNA TGTGCCAGCAGCCGACGTACGGGGGCGAGCACTGAAGCTTTCTTT. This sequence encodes CASSRRTGASTEAFF.

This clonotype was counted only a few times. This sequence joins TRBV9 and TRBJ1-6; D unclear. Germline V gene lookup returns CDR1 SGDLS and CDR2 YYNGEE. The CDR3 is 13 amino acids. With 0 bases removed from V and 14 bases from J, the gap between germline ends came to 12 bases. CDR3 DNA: TGTGCCAGCAGCGTAGACAGCAAAGGGTCCCTCCACTTT. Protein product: CASSVDSKGSLHF.